A selection of T cell receptor beta chains follows, all from one sample in a study of Ad26.COV2.S vaccination and SARS-CoV-2 variants. TCRdb's table, derived via immunoSEQ multiplex PCR, lists solely in-frame clones and lacks some. The sample lists hundreds of thousands of clones; about 83% were seen once. The input for sequencing was peripheral blood, taken in a trial of Ad26.COV2.S vaccine versus placebo. The receptors here all came from a person between 18 and 65 years old who received the Ad26.COV2.S COVID-19 vaccine or a placebo. Each CDR3 is given with its conserved first and last residue. D genes are given only for firm matches. The size of a clone is reported for some rows only, either as once, few or many, or as a class for expanded clones.

NA | TRBJ1-5 | TRBV4-3 | NA | TGCGCCAGCAGCCGATTATTAGGTCAGCCCCAGCATTTT | CASSRLLGQPQHF
NA | TRBJ2-7 | TRBV6-7 | NA | TGTGCCAGCAGTTACTCCCCATACGAGCAGTACTTC | CASSYSPYEQYF
NA | TRBJ2-7 | TRBV12-3/TRBV12-4 | NA | TGTGCCAGCAGTTTAGAAGGGACTGGCGAGCAGTACTTC | CASSLEGTGEQYF
NA | TRBJ2-5 | TRBV5-4 | NA | TGTGCCAGCAGCTTGGGAGGGCTGGGTGAGACCCAGTACTTC | CASSLGGLGETQYF
TRBD1 | TRBJ1-1 | TRBV7-3 | few | TGTGCCAGCAGCGCAGACAGGGTGTCTGAAGCTTTCTTT | CASSADRVSEAFF
NA | TRBJ1-2 | TRBV12-3/TRBV12-4 | NA | TGTGCCAGCAGTTTACTGACAGACTATGGCTACACCTTC | CASSLLTDYGYTF
NA | TRBJ2-3 | TRBV19 | NA | TGTGCCAGTAGTATTAATGGCCCCGGGGTCGATACGCAGTATTTT | CASSINGPGVDTQYF
NA | TRBJ2-7 | TRBV5-1 | NA | TGCGCCAGCAGCTCCCAGGGGGGACTAAAATCCTACGAGCAGTACTTC | CASSSQGGLKSYEQYF
TRBD2 | TRBJ2-1 | TRBV9 | NA | TGTGCCAGCACACCGGGAGGGATGGACAATGAGCAGTTCTTC | CASTPGGMDNEQFF
NA | TRBJ2-1 | TRBV2 | NA | TGTGCCAGCAGACCAGGTTCCGACAATGAGCAGTTCTTC | CASRPGSDNEQFF
NA | TRBJ1-1 | TRBV12-3/TRBV12-4 | NA | TGTGCCAGCAGTTGGGGGAACACTGAAGCTTTCTTT | CASSWGNTEAFF
NA | TRBJ1-2 | TRBV21-1 | few | TGTGCCAGCAGCAGACAGGGGCTCCTGAATGGCTACACCTTC | CASSRQGLLNGYTF
NA | TRBJ2-2 | TRBV7-3 | NA | TGTGCCAGCAGCCCAGGGACTGTGGCCGGGGAGCTGTTTTTT | CASSPGTVAGELFF
NA | TRBJ2-1 | TRBV6-1 | NA | TGTGCCAGCAGTGAATCTCGGGCCTCGCGCAATGAGCAGTTCTTC | CASSESRASRNEQFF
NA | TRBJ1-1 | TRBV19 | NA | TGTGCCAGTAGTACCCAGGGGAACACTGAAGCTTTCTTT | CASSTQGNTEAFF
NA | TRBJ1-1 | TRBV6-2/TRBV6-3 | NA | TGTGCCAGCAGTCTAAACCGGGAGCTTAGCTCCGAAGCTTTCTTT | CASSLNRELSSEAFF